The next 27 T cell receptor beta chains were all read from a single sample in a study of T cells after yellow fever vaccination (dated by TCRdb to about 2019). To prepare the library, 5' RACE was applied. Instrument used: Illumina NovaSeq 6000. The public sequencing data were trimmed at Q25 with fastp and processed into clonotypes with MiXCR by TCRdb, which kept only in-frame beta chains. Every entry covers one CDR3 protein and lists the most common genes and DNA from its rows. In all, the sample holds some 150,000 distinct CDR3 sequences, and approximately 9.9% of those were seen once. 35% to 40% of the sample rests with the top ten. Explained via the paper, the treatment or condition label denotes: live attenuated yellow fever vaccine strain. The source was CD8+ T cells sorted from PBMCs, collected 15 days after the yellow fever booster vaccination. All receptors come from a man younger than 35 who received the YFV17D yellow fever vaccine.

This clonotype was seen more than once but under ten times. This chain joins TRBV7-8 and TRBJ1-1, with D possibly being TRBD1 (5 bases). CDR3 length: 14 amino acids. Germline values: CDR1 SGHVS, CDR2 FQNEAQ. The V gene lost 6 bases and the J gene lost 5 bases, with 16 bases spanning the gap. The CDR3 sequence: CASSPGTLGTEAFF. The CDR3 region has the DNA TGTGCCAGCAGTCCCGGGACCCTGGGAACTGAAGCTTTCTTT.

The chain has TRBV21-1 and TRBJ2-7; the table's D gene call, TRBD1, was not cross checked with the DNA. TRBV21-1 is assigned pseudogene status. This CDR3 is built from 14 residues. This CDR3 reads CASSKVPGPYEQYV. The CDR3 DNA sequence: TGTGCCAGCAGCAAAGTGCCGGGACCGTACGAGCAGTACGTC.

This chain links TRBV6-6 with TRBJ1-1; D gene uncertain. Trimming took off 7 bases at V and 3 bases at J, with 18 bases between the two ends. Germline V gene lookup returns CDR1 MNHNY and CDR2 SVGAGI (reference sequence). The CDR3 is 15 residues long. The CDR3 DNA reads TGTGCCAGCATTCTTCCCCGGGGTTCGGACACTGAAGCTTTCTTT. Translating it yields CASILPRGSDTEAFF.

This clonotype was detected a few times. This chain joins TRBV10-3 and TRBJ1-1; D possibly corresponds to TRBD1 (5 bases). The germline V gene has CDR1 ENHRY and CDR2 SYGVKD. V shed 11 bases and J shed 3 bases, with 25 bases lying between them. CDR3 size: 16 residues. CDR3 coding DNA: TGTGCCTCCAGAAGCAGGGCTTCCGGAGTGGACACTGAAGCTTTCTTT. Protein: CASRSRASGVDTEAFF.

This clonotype was recorded a few times. As DNA, the CDR3 is TGTGCCAGTAAGAACTATGGCTACACCTTC. It codes for CASKNYGYTF. The J gene is TRBJ1-2, the V gene TRBV19; D not certain. This CDR3 has 10 amino acids. V gave up 7 bases and J gave up 2 bases, with 2 bases separating them. Germline V CDR1 and CDR2: LNHDA, SQIVND (reference sequence). Based on the CDR3 plus reference TRBV19 and TRBJ1-2, the full variable domain is DGGITQSPKYLFRKEGQNVTLSCEQNLNHDAMYWYRQDPGQGLRLIYYSQIVNDFQKGDIAEGYSVSREKKESFPLTVTSAQKNPTAFYLCASKNYGYTFGSGTRLTVV.

This chain joins TRBV4-1 and TRBJ2-7, with 7 bases matching TRBD1. There are 15 residues in the CDR3. V shed 8 bases and J 3 bases; nucleotides not matched to a gene: 13. Germline V gives CDR1 MGHRA, CDR2 YSYEKL. CDR3 protein: CASRLTRTGNYEQYF. The CDR3 nucleotides are TGCGCCAGCCGGCTTACTAGGACAGGTAACTACGAGCAGTACTTC.

The gene calls are TRBV13 and TRBJ1-4, with D maybe TRBD1 (6 bases). CDR1 is PRHDT and CDR2 is FYEKMQ in the germline V gene (reference sequence). The CDR3 is 15 amino acids. Deletions cut 4 bases from V and 3 bases from J, with 12 bases between. CDR3 in DNA: TGTGCCAGCAGCTCGTACAGGGCCCCTAATGAAAAACTGTTTTTT. It encodes CASSSYRAPNEKLFF.

The sample holds a few counts of this clonotype. V gene TRBV2 combines with J gene TRBJ2-7; maybe TRBD1 (6 bases). The V end lost 3 bases, the J end lost 3 bases, and 15 bases lay between the germline ends. The CDR3 loop spans 15 amino acids. Germline values: CDR1 SNHLY, CDR2 FYNNEI. The CDR3 loop is CASSEGHGAYYEQYF. The CDR3 DNA reads TGTGCCAGCAGTGAGGGACACGGAGCCTACTACGAGCAGTACTTC.

This clonotype turned up a few times. V and J are TRBV20-1 and TRBJ2-7; the D gene could be TRBD1 or TRBD2 (5 bases each). CDR1 and CDR2 from the germline V gene are DFQATT and SNEGSKA (reference sequence). The CDR3 covers 12 residues. The V end lost 5 bases, the J end lost 4 bases, and 12 bases lay between the germline ends. CDR3: CSALKEGYEQYF. The CDR3 region has the DNA TGCAGTGCTTTGAAAGAGGGGTACGAGCAGTACTTC.

This chain links TRBV20-1 with TRBJ2-7, with 7 nucleotides matching TRBD2. Unmatched junction bases numbered 5, after V lost 0 bases and J lost 3 bases. Germline loops: CDR1 DFQATT, CDR2 SNEGSKA (reference sequence). This CDR3 region has 14 residues. CDR3 bases: TGCAGTGCTAGAGATGTAGCGGGCCTCTACGAGCAGTACTTC. Its protein product is CSARDVAGLYEQYF.

The V gene is TRBV11-3, the J gene TRBJ1-5; D ambiguous. Germline lookup yields CDR1 SGHNT and CDR2 YENEEA. Trimming pared 6 bases from V and 2 bases from J, leaving 11 bases between. This CDR3 has 14 amino acids. For the CDR3, the DNA is TGTGCCAGCAGTTCGAGGGAGGGCAATCAGCCCCAGCATTTT. Protein: CASSSREGNQPQHF.

The chain joins TRBV29-1 to TRBJ2-5; 7 nucleotides agree with TRBD1. The CDR3 length is 12 residues. Germline V gene data show CDR1 as SQVTM and CDR2 as ANQGSEA. The J segment lost 7 bases and the V segment lost 7 bases, leaving 9 bases of the junction unmatched. The chain's CDR3 is CSAGLGDRTQYF. The DNA of the CDR3 is TGCAGCGCCGGGTTAGGGGACAGGACCCAGTACTTC. Full variable domain (rest looked up from reference TRBV29-1 and TRBJ2-5): SAVISQKPSRDICQRGTSLTIQCQVDSQVTMMFWYRQQPGQSLTLIATANQGSEATYESGFVIDKFPISRPNLTFSTLTVSNMSPEDSSIYLCSAGLGDRTQYFGPGTRLLVL.

This clonotype came up a few times. This chain connects TRBV12-3 or TRBV12-4 to TRBJ1-2, with D maybe TRBD1 (5 bases). Trimming shortened V by 6 bases and J by 3 bases, and 17 bases separated the two germline ends. The CDR3 is 15 residues long. The CDR3 sequence: CASSSPRDRHYGYTF. In DNA, the CDR3 is TGTGCCAGCAGCTCCCCTCGTGACAGACACTATGGCTACACCTTC.

This clonotype appeared a few times. The chain uses TRBV18 and TRBJ1-2, with 7 bases aligning to TRBD1. The CDR3 runs to 14 residues. Germline values: CDR1 KGHSH, CDR2 LQKENI. V trimming: 2 bases; J trimming: 5 bases; junction bases outside the gene matches: 5. In DNA form, the CDR3 reads TGTGCCAGCTCACCAGGGGACAGTCGGTATGGCTACACCTTC. It encodes CASSPGDSRYGYTF.

Concerning this clonotype itself: An end of the junction does not agree with germline; a read error may underlie this. The chain couples TRBV7-6 to TRBJ2-3, with no clear D. Looked up from germline, CDR1 is SGHVS and CDR2 is FNYEAQ. The CDR3 contains 13 residues. The CDR3 sequence: CASSLASTDKQYF. The CDR3 nucleotides read TGTGCCAGCAGCTTAGCTAGCACAGATAAGCAGTATTTT.

This rearrangement joins TRBV5-5 to TRBJ2-6; 8 nucleotides line up with TRBD1. The CDR3 loop spans 20 amino acids. Trimming removed 4 bases from V and 1 base from J; junction bases left unmatched: 16. Germline-derived CDR1 and CDR2 are SGHKS and YYEKEE (reference sequence). CDR3 amino acids: CASSVVPGQASRSGANVLTF. The CDR3 DNA sequence: TGTGCCAGCAGCGTCGTCCCGGGACAGGCTTCAAGGTCTGGGGCCAACGTCCTGACTTTC.

V gene TRBV6-4 combines with J gene TRBJ2-3; 8 positions agree with TRBD1. Germline V lookup: CDR1 MRHNA, CDR2 SNTAGT. Trimming removed 9 bases from V and 3 bases from J; junction bases left unmatched: 5. The CDR3 is 13 residues long. CDR3 nucleotide sequence: TGTGCCAGGGACCGGGACAGGACAGATACGCAGTATTTT. As protein: CARDRDRTDTQYF.

The chain combines TRBV4-1 with TRBJ1-2; no firm D call. The CDR3 has 14 amino acids. V lost 0 bases and J 7 bases, leaving 12 bases between the germline ends. CDR1 and CDR2 (germline): MGHRA, YSYEKL. The CDR3 DNA follows: TGCGCCAGCAGCCAAGATGCGGTGGGGTCTGGCTACACCTTC. It specifies CASSQDAVGSGYTF.

V is TRBV11-2 and J is TRBJ2-1; 8 bases fit TRBD2. Unmatched junction bases numbered 13, after V lost 1 base and J lost 8 bases. The CDR3 runs 17 residues. Germline CDR1 is SGHAT and CDR2 is FQNNGV. In DNA, the CDR3 is TGTGCCAGCAGCTTAGGGAAAACGGGGGGGTTATTGGATGAGCAGTTCTTC. Protein: CASSLGKTGGLLDEQFF.

Only a few counts were recorded for this clonotype. The chain recombines TRBV29-1 with TRBJ2-3; TRBD2 might be the D (5 bases). The V end was cut by 0 bases, the J end by 2 bases, with 9 bases between. This CDR3 spans 14 amino acids. Germline CDR1 and CDR2: SQVTM and ANQGSEA. Here the CDR3 reads CSVEDGEITDTQYF. The CDR3 region has the DNA TGCAGCGTTGAAGACGGGGAGATCACAGATACGCAGTATTTT.

The gene calls are TRBV13 and TRBJ2-3; D not resolved. V was cut by 3 bases and J by 0 bases, with 10 bases left in between. This CDR3 contains 15 residues. Per the germline V gene, CDR1 is PRHDT and CDR2 is FYEKMQ (reference sequence). CDR3 nucleotide sequence: TGTGCCAGCAGCTTCAGAACTATTAGCACAGATACGCAGTATTTT. It translates to CASSFRTISTDTQYF.

This clonotype was found once. The genes are TRBV2 and TRBJ1-2; a weak D match, TRBD1 (5 bases). This CDR3 has 14 amino acids. The V end was cut by 3 bases, the J end by 7 bases, with 15 bases between. The germline V gene has CDR1 SNHLY and CDR2 FYNNEI. CDR3 protein: CASSEPGRQPGYTF. The CDR3 nucleotides read TGTGCCAGCAGTGAGCCGGGGAGACAGCCTGGCTACACCTTC.

This clonotype was observed a handful of times. CDR3 sequence: CAIADTYEQYF. The DNA of the CDR3 is TGTGCCATCGCTGACACCTACGAGCAGTACTTC. The chain carries TRBV2 and TRBJ2-7; no firm D call. The length of the CDR3 is 11 residues. CDR1 is SNHLY and CDR2 is FYNNEI in the germline V gene. Trimming shortened V by 10 bases and J by 2 bases, and 9 bases separated the two germline ends.

In this sample, this clonotype turned up many times. This chain connects TRBV9 to TRBJ2-5; D unclear. The V end lost 0 bases, the J end lost 5 bases, and 23 bases lay between the germline ends. The germline gives CDR1 SGDLS, CDR2 YYNGEE. The CDR3 runs 18 residues. In DNA, the CDR3 is TGTGCCAGCAGCGTAGGCAGGCAAGGCCCTCTAATGCGGGAGACCCAGTACTTC. Translating gives CASSVGRQGPLMRETQYF.

This clonotype was detected a few times. V and J are TRBV4-1 and TRBJ2-2, with 7 positions matching TRBD1. Looked up from germline, CDR1 is MGHRA and CDR2 is YSYEKL. The CDR3 extends over 14 amino acids. Trimming at V came to 4 bases and at J to 4 bases, leaving 3 bases not matched to a gene. The DNA of the CDR3 is TGCGCCAGCAGCCGGGGACAGACCACCGGGGAGCTGTTTTTT. This sequence encodes CASSRGQTTGELFF.

This clonotype occurred a few times. The rearrangement uses TRBV7-2 and TRBJ2-1; the match to TRBD2 covers 11 bases. CDR1 is SGHTA and CDR2 is FQGNSA in the germline V gene. The ends lost 5 bases at V and 5 bases at J; junction bases unmatched: 20. CDR3 length: 20 residues. The CDR3 DNA follows: TGTGCCAGCAGCATAAAGCACTCCGGGACTAGCGGTTATTTCCACAATGAGCAGTTCTTC. Translating gives CASSIKHSGTSGYFHNEQFF.

This clonotype was counted between two and nine times. The rearrangement uses TRBV7-9 and TRBJ2-7; possibly TRBD2 for D (5 bases). CDR1 is SEHNR, CDR2 FQNEAQ, per germline (reference sequence). CDR3 length: 13 residues. Trimming took 3 bases from V and 7 from J, leaving 13 bases between them. The DNA of the CDR3 is TGTGCCAGCAGCTTGGGCGGGCCCCTTGAGCAGTACGTC. Translated, it gives CASSLGGPLEQYV.